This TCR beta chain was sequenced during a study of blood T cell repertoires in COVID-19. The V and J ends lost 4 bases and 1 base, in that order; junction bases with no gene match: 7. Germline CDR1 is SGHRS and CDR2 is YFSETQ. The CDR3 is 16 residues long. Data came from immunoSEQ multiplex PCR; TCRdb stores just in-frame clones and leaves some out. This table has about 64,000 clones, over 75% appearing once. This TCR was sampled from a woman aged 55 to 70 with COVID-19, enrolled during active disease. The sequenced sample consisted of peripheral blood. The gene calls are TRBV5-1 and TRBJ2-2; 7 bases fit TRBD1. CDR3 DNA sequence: TGCGCCAGCAGCCCACAGACAGGGATGAACACCGGGGAGCTGTTTTTT. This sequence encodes CASSPQTGMNTGELFF.